Sequencing of this T cell receptor (beta chain) was carried out in a study of coeliac disease. Broader study findings: Control samples showed higher TRB and TRG clonality than intraepithelial and lamina propria samples in active celiac disease.

Turning to this clone: The antigen remains undetermined.

The CDR3 covers 15 residues. V dropped 7 bases and J dropped 3; count of bases not matched to a gene: 9. Germline values: CDR1 MDHEN, CDR2 SYDVKM. One frozen roughly 510,000-cell aliquot per fraction was sequenced. Sequencing used immunoSEQ multiplex PCR; TCRdb keeps in-frame clones, though not all of them. The sample holds roughly 4,200 clones; less than 75% are singletons and the top ten take about a tenth. This sequence was found in a man between 65 and 79 years old with active celiac disease. Sequencing was carried out using intraepithelial lymphocytes from the gut. This sequence joins TRBV28 and TRBJ2-7; 10 bases match TRBD1. The CDR3 is CASKRPGTGVYEQYF. CDR3 DNA: TGTGCCAGCAAGAGACCCGGGACAGGGGTCTACGAGCAGTACTTC.